The TCR beta chain described here comes from a study of blood T cell repertoires in COVID-19. Study as a whole: The origin of the acute and convalescent COVID-19 samples was the United States, Italy and Spain.

In Seattle, patients joined the study during active infection and were tracked longitudinally. In the study's own analysis: Estimation of nucleated cell counts relied on the amplification of reference gene primers. The method was immunoSEQ multiplex PCR; TCRdb's version includes in-frame clones alone and lacks a portion of them. The V and J calls and clone size come from that table; D and trimming were worked out from the DNA. Of some 270,000 clones listed, under 85% are singletons. The CDR3 contains 16 residues. Germline V lookup: CDR1 SNHLY, CDR2 FYNNEI. V dropped 8 bases and J dropped 2; count of bases not matched to a gene: 12.

The chain uses TRBV2 and TRBJ2-7; 10 bases are shared with TRBD2. The receptor comes from a human donor with COVID-19, enrolled during active disease. The donor label of this sample is uncertain. Material: peripheral blood. As DNA, the CDR3 is TGTGCCAGCGGCCCCCCCTCTAGCGGGAGTGCCTACGAGCAGTACTTC. Its translation: CASGPPSSGSAYEQYF.